Below are 30 T cell receptor beta chains sequenced from a single sample in a study of blood T cell repertoires in COVID-19 (TCRdb year 2020). Library method: the immunoSEQ multiplex PCR assay. The table comes from immuneACCESS by way of TCRdb, which keeps in-frame sequences with V and J called. Part of the clones is missing from these tables; in studies checked, under half for an unresolved V gene and the rest for unknown reasons. This sample has more than 300,000 clones in its table, and roughly 88% of those were observed once. About 1.7% of the sample is taken by the ten largest. Sequencing was performed on peripheral blood. The receptors here all came from a woman aged 45-65 years with acute or convalescent COVID-19.

Written as DNA, the CDR3 is TGTGCCAGCGTAAACAGGGCGGGGGACACTGAAGCTTTCTTT. Amino acid sequence: CASVNRAGDTEAFF. The genes are TRBV28 and TRBJ1-1; tentatively, D is TRBD1 (6 bases). CDR3 length equals 14 residues. V shed 8 bases and J shed 3 bases, with 16 bases lying between them. In germline, CDR1 is MDHEN, CDR2 SYDVKM.

The rearrangement uses TRBV19 and TRBJ1-6, with TRBD1 matching 7 bases. The CDR3 is 16 residues long. The V and J ends lost 1 base and 10 bases, in that order; junction bases with no gene match: 10. Germline CDR1 is LNHDA and CDR2 is SQIVND (reference sequence). The CDR3 spells CASSIAGRGDGSPLHF. The CDR3 DNA sequence: TGTGCCAGTAGTATAGCGGGCAGGGGGGACGGATCACCCCTCCACTTT.

This CDR3 is CASSYGGEKLFF. CDR3 nucleotides: TGTGCCAGCAGTTACGGAGGGGAAAAACTGTTTTTT. V usage is TRBV6-5 and J usage is TRBJ1-4; D is unclear. Germline loops: CDR1 MNHEY, CDR2 SVGAGI. CDR3 length: 12 amino acids. V dropped 2 bases and J dropped 8 bases, with 6 bases sitting between them.

The V call is TRBV23-1, the J call TRBJ2-5; 8 bases align to TRBD1. TRBV23-1 is an ORF, and what it does is uncertain. The CDR3 is 14 residues long. As DNA, the CDR3 is TGCGCTCCGACCATGGACAGGGTGGTGGAGACCCAGTACTTC. This translates into CAPTMDRVVETQYF.

The V gene is TRBV9, the J gene TRBJ2-7; 10 bases fit TRBD2. This CDR3 comprises 16 residues. The V segment lost 3 bases and the J segment 7 bases; nucleotides outside the gene matches: 13. Germline V gives CDR1 SGDLS, CDR2 YYNGEE. The CDR3 is CASSATSGTTMGEQYF. DNA of the CDR3: TGTGCCAGCAGCGCTACTAGCGGGACCACGATGGGGGAGCAGTACTTC.

This chain connects TRBV28 to TRBJ1-3; 8 positions match TRBD1. V shed 5 bases and J 4 bases; nucleotides not matched to a gene: 10. The CDR3 has 16 residues. Germline assignment: CDR1 MDHEN and CDR2 SYDVKM. The CDR3: CASSTPQGARGNTIYF. The CDR3 DNA reads as TGTGCCAGCAGTACCCCTCAGGGGGCGAGGGGAAACACCATATATTTT.

CDR3 bases: TGTGCCAGCAGCTCCCCCCCCCGGGACACCACAACGCAGTATTTT. Translating gives CASSSPPRDTTTQYF. The chain recombines TRBV27 with TRBJ2-3; perhaps TRBD1 as D (6 bases). This CDR3 spans 15 amino acids. In germline, CDR1 is MNHEY, CDR2 SMNVEV (reference sequence). V was shortened by 6 bases and J by 9 bases, with 22 bases between the two germline ends.

The chain carries TRBV7-2 and TRBJ1-1; 8 bases agree with TRBD1. Germline V CDR1 and CDR2: SGHTA, FQGNSA. Trimming took 3 bases from V and 4 from J; bases not matched to a gene: 4. The CDR3 has 14 residues. CDR3 in amino acids: CASSFRGRGTEAFF. Here the CDR3 DNA reads TGTGCCAGCAGCTTCAGGGGGCGCGGCACTGAAGCTTTCTTT. Variable domain in full (rest from reference TRBV7-2 and TRBJ1-1): GAGVSQSPSNKVTEKGKDVELRCDPISGHTALYWYRQSLGQGLEFLIYFQGNSAPDKSGLPSDRFSAERTGGSVSTLTIQRTQQEDSAVYLCASSFRGRGTEAFFGQGTRLTVV.

This chain uses TRBV29-1 with TRBJ2-1, with 10 bases fitting TRBD1. V was pared by 4 bases and J by 3 bases, with 3 bases of the junction left unmatched. The CDR3 extends over 14 amino acids. Germline CDR1 and CDR2: SQVTM and ANQGSEA. The CDR3 protein is CSVGDRGFYNEQFF. The CDR3 DNA is TGCAGCGTTGGGGACAGGGGTTTCTACAATGAGCAGTTCTTC.

V is TRBV6-5 and J is TRBJ2-3, with D perhaps matching TRBD2 (6 bases). V was cut by 2 bases and J by 6 bases, with 15 bases left in between. This CDR3 has 15 residues. The germline CDR1 and CDR2 sequences are MNHEY and SVGAGI. The CDR3 DNA follows: TGTGCCAGCAGTTACGCTAGCGTCCTTGGGGATACGCAGTATTTT. It is translated as CASSYASVLGDTQYF.

The CDR3 loop reads CASLFRVDNQPQHF. The CDR3 DNA reads TGTGCCAGCCTCTTCAGGGTCGACAATCAGCCCCAGCATTTT. V usage is TRBV6-5 and J usage is TRBJ1-5; weak D call: TRBD1 (5 bases). This CDR3 has 14 amino acids. Germline CDR1 and CDR2: MNHEY and SVGAGI. V was clipped by 8 bases and J by 3 bases, with 14 bases between them.

The V and J genes are TRBV5-1 and TRBJ1-2; possible D gene TRBD1, 5 bases. The CDR3 length is 13 residues. Between the trimmed V and J ends, which lost 0 bases and 6 bases, there was a span of 9 bases. Looked up from germline, CDR1 is SGHRS and CDR2 is YFSETQ. CDR3 region: CASSLARANGYTF. CDR3 DNA sequence: TGCGCCAGCAGCTTGGCCAGGGCAAATGGCTACACCTTC. Combining the CDR3 with reference TRBV5-1 and TRBJ1-2 gives the whole variable domain KAGVTQTPRYLIKTRGQQVTLSCSPISGHRSVSWYQQTPGQGLQFLFEYFSETQRNKGNFPGRFSGRQFSNSRSEMNVSTLELGDSALYLCASSLARANGYTFGSGTRLTVV.

V and J are TRBV30 and TRBJ2-7; tentatively, D is TRBD1 (6 bases). Germline CDR1 reads GTSNPN; CDR2 reads SVGIG (reference sequence). CDR3 length: 13 residues. V lost 2 bases, J lost 5 bases, and 13 bases lay in between. The CDR3 protein is CAWSPGTIDEQYF. As DNA, the CDR3 is TGTGCCTGGAGTCCGGGGACAATCGACGAGCAGTACTTC.

J is TRBJ1-1 and V is TRBV5-8; D is uncertain. This CDR3 contains 14 residues. Germline CDR1 SGHTS, CDR2 YDEGEE. Trimming removed 0 bases at V and 3 bases at J, with 9 bases between. CDR3 DNA: TGTGCCAGCAGCTTGGGCGACACCTACACTGAAGCTTTCTTT. Protein sequence: CASSLGDTYTEAFF.

The chain recombines TRBV5-1 with TRBJ2-5; D might be TRBD1 (6 bases). Trimming stripped 4 bases from V and 1 base from J, with 11 bases between. The CDR3 is made up of 14 amino acids. Germline V lookup: CDR1 SGHRS, CDR2 YFSETQ. The CDR3 bases are TGCGCCAGCAGCCATACAGGGATCCAAGAGACCCAGTACTTC. Amino acid sequence: CASSHTGIQETQYF.

This chain uses TRBV2 with TRBJ1-4, with TRBD1 as a possible D gene (6 bases). Trimming left V 7 bases short and J 8 bases short, with 14 bases between. CDR1 is SNHLY and CDR2 is FYNNEI in the germline V gene. CDR3 length: 13 residues. Here the CDR3 reads CASNRAQEEKLFF. CDR3 coding DNA: TGTGCCAGCAACAGGGCTCAGGAAGAAAAACTGTTTTTT.

The V gene is TRBV5-5, the J gene TRBJ2-7; 8 bases fit TRBD2. Looked up from germline, CDR1 is SGHKS and CDR2 is YYEKEE (reference sequence). This CDR3 has 15 residues. The ends lost 1 base at V and 4 bases at J; junction bases unmatched: 7. The CDR3 DNA is TGTGCCAGCAGCTTGTCCGGGAGGGCACTTTACGAGCAGTACTTC. Protein: CASSLSGRALYEQYF.

This clone occurred a few times. The genes are TRBV29-1 and TRBJ2-2; D gene unclear. CDR1 and CDR2 from the germline V gene are SQVTM and ANQGSEA. The V end was cut by 2 bases, the J end by 6 bases, with 10 bases between. This CDR3 has 13 amino acids. CDR3 sequence reads: CSVERSSAGELFF. The CDR3 DNA reads TGCAGCGTTGAAAGGAGTTCCGCCGGGGAGCTGTTTTTT.

The chain recombines TRBV19 with TRBJ1-1, with 8 bases lining up with TRBD1. CDR3 length: 12 amino acids. V was clipped by 5 bases and J by 11 bases; unmatched bases: 7. The V gene's germline CDR1 is LNHDA and CDR2 SQIVND (reference sequence). CDR3 nucleotides: TGTGCCAGTAGTGAAAGACAGGGGTGGGCTTTCTTT. Its protein is CASSERQGWAFF. The variable domain in full, with the rest retrieved from reference TRBV19 and TRBJ1-1, is DGGITQSPKYLFRKEGQNVTLSCEQNLNHDAMYWYRQDPGQGLRLIYYSQIVNDFQKGDIAEGYSVSREKKESFPLTVTSAQKNPTAFYLCASSERQGWAFFGQGTRLTVV.

V is TRBV28 and J is TRBJ1-4; 9 bases match TRBD1. The CDR3 has 15 amino acids. Unmatched junction bases numbered 9, after V lost 6 bases and J lost 7 bases. Germline loops: CDR1 MDHEN, CDR2 SYDVKM. The CDR3 reads CASSRGQGLSEKLFF. CDR3 sequence (DNA): TGTGCCAGCAGCCGGGGACAGGGCCTTAGTGAAAAACTGTTTTTT. Full variable domain (outside the CDR3, taken from reference TRBV28 and TRBJ1-4): DVKVTQSSRYLVKRTGEKVFLECVQDMDHENMFWYRQDPGLGLRLIYFSYDVKMKEKGDIPEGYSVSREKKERFSLILESASTNQTSMYLCASSRGQGLSEKLFFGSGTQLSVL.

This chain connects TRBV3-1 (or the pseudogene TRBV3-2) to TRBJ2-7; TRBD2 is a possible D gene (6 bases). Germline-derived CDR1 and CDR2 are LGHDT and YNNKEL (reference sequence). The CDR3 is 13 amino acids. Deletions cut 1 base from V and 3 bases from J, with 7 bases between. The CDR3 region has the DNA TGTGCCAGCAGCCAAGTGGGGGGCTACGAGCAGTACTTC. It translates to CASSQVGGYEQYF.

J is TRBJ1-3 and V is TRBV2, with no clear D. Germline V gene sequence: CDR1 SNHLY, CDR2 FYNNEI. The length of the CDR3 is 12 residues. Trimming removed 4 bases from V and 3 bases from J, with 4 bases in between. The CDR3 spells CASSVHGNTIYF. CDR3 nucleotide sequence: TGTGCCAGCAGTGTCCATGGAAACACCATATATTTT.

This chain joins TRBV5-5 and TRBJ1-1; TRBD1 agrees at 10 bases. The CDR3 covers 14 residues. V lost 5 bases, J lost 4 bases, and 5 bases stayed unmatched. Germline V gene data show CDR1 as SGHKS and CDR2 as YYEKEE (reference sequence). CDR3 bases: TGTGCCAGCAGGCCCGGGACAGGGGCCACTGAAGCTTTCTTT. Protein: CASRPGTGATEAFF.

This clone appeared a few times. CDR3 protein: CASSFPGQGKEEQYF. CDR3 DNA sequence: TGTGCCAGCAGCTTCCCGGGACAGGGCAAGGAGGAGCAGTACTTC. The chain combines TRBV6-6 with TRBJ2-7; 9 bases align to TRBD1. CDR1 MNHNY and CDR2 SVGAGI come from the germline V gene (reference sequence). The length of the CDR3 is 15 residues. The V and J ends lost 6 bases and 7 bases, in that order; junction bases with no gene match: 13.

V and J are TRBV5-1 and TRBJ2-2; 8 nucleotides line up with TRBD2. Germline CDR1 and CDR2: SGHRS and YFSETQ. With V trimmed by 1 base and J by 4 bases, 0 bases remained unmatched. CDR3 length: 14 residues. CDR3 sequence (DNA): TGCGCCAGCAGCTTGCTAGCGGGCACCGGGGAGCTGTTTTTT. Translating gives CASSLLAGTGELFF.

This chain links TRBV4-2 with TRBJ1-1, with D unclear. The germline V gene has CDR1 LGHNA and CDR2 YNFKEQ. The germline V and J ends were trimmed by 0 bases and 1 base, with 12 bases remaining between them. CDR3 length: 16 amino acids. This CDR3 is CASSQDPVRTNTEAFF. CDR3 in DNA: TGTGCCAGCAGCCAAGATCCTGTCAGAACGAACACTGAAGCTTTCTTT.

The genes are TRBV10-3 and TRBJ2-1; 8 bases are shared with TRBD2. Trimming cost V 1 base and J 4 bases; bases outside gene matches: 6. The CDR3 consists of 16 residues. CDR1 is ENHRY, CDR2 SYGVKD, per germline. CDR3: CAISELLAEAYNEQFF. The CDR3 coding sequence is TGTGCCATCAGTGAGTTACTAGCGGAGGCTTACAATGAGCAGTTCTTC.

The J gene is TRBJ1-2, the V gene TRBV7-9, with TRBD1 as a possible D gene (5 bases). V dropped 8 bases and J dropped 4 bases, with 14 bases sitting between them. CDR1 is SEHNR and CDR2 is FQNEAQ in the germline V gene (reference sequence). The CDR3 runs to 13 residues. The chain's CDR3 is CASLRGGSYGYTF. As DNA, the CDR3 is TGTGCCAGCCTACGGGGGGGTTCCTATGGCTACACCTTC.

The chain uses TRBV6-5 and TRBJ1-4; 7 bases match TRBD1. Germline assignment: CDR1 MNHEY and CDR2 SVGAGI. The CDR3 is made up of 13 amino acids. V gave up 6 bases and J gave up 8 bases; unmatched junction bases: 6. This CDR3 reads CASRRQGAEKLFF. The CDR3 DNA is TGTGCCAGCAGGAGACAGGGAGCGGAAAAACTGTTTTTT.

The chain combines TRBV19 with TRBJ2-3; 13 positions match TRBD2. The CDR3 sequence is 15 residues long. The V gene end was trimmed by 3 bases and the J gene end by 5 bases; junction bases not matched to a gene: 2. Germline V gene data show CDR1 as LNHDA and CDR2 as SQIVND (reference sequence). CDR3 loop: CASSIGLAGVDTQYF. The DNA of the CDR3 is TGTGCCAGTAGTATCGGACTAGCGGGAGTAGATACGCAGTATTTT.